Listed below are T cell receptor beta chains from one sample, sequenced in a study of CD8+ T cells in alopecia areata. Sequencing was performed with immunoSEQ multiplex PCR; in TCRdb, only in-frame clones are kept and a portion is missing. Of about 210,000 clones in the sample, 43% were seen once. The sequencing used CD4+ T cells sorted from blood, collected between weeks 36 and 40, from a patient treated with tofacitinib. These receptors were obtained from a human donor with alopecia areata. The CDR3 runs from the conserved cysteine through the conserved F or W. A D gene is named only where the DNA matches it firmly. For some rows the clone size is stated as once, few or many, or as a class when expanded; others skip it.

CDR3 DNA: TGTGCCAGCAGCCCCGGACTAGCGGGAAGGAGCGAGCAGTACTTC
CDR3 protein: CASSPGLAGRSEQYF
J gene: TRBJ2-7
clone size: .
D gene: TRBD2
V gene: TRBV5-6

CDR3 DNA: TGTGCCAGCAGCTTAGGTGCAGGGATGAACACTGAAGCTTTCTTT
CDR3 protein: CASSLGAGMNTEAFF
J gene: TRBJ1-1
clone size: once
D gene: .
V gene: TRBV7-8

CDR3 DNA: TGTGCCAGCAGAAAAAACAGGAACACTGAAGCTTTCTTT
CDR3 protein: CASRKNRNTEAFF
J gene: TRBJ1-1
clone size: .
D gene: .
V gene: TRBV14

CDR3 DNA: TGCGCCAGCAGCCTAACCGGGACTAGCGGGAGGGCTGGCACCGGGGAGCTGTTTTTT
CDR3 protein: CASSLTGTSGRAGTGELFF
J gene: TRBJ2-2
clone size: .
D gene: TRBD2
V gene: TRBV4-1

CDR3 DNA: TGCAGCGCCACCCTCGGGCCAGGGGGAACCTACAATGAGCAGTTCTTC
CDR3 protein: CSATLGPGGTYNEQFF
J gene: TRBJ2-1
clone size: .
D gene: TRBD1
V gene: TRBV29-1

CDR3 DNA: TGTGCCAGCAGCTTGGGGACAGGAGTCAATGAGCAGTTCTTC
CDR3 protein: CASSLGTGVNEQFF
J gene: TRBJ2-1
clone size: .
D gene: TRBD1
V gene: TRBV5-4

CDR3 DNA: TGTGCCACCAGCAGAGGGGGAGCAGGAGAGACCCAGTACTTC
CDR3 protein: CATSRGGAGETQYF
J gene: TRBJ2-5
clone size: few
D gene: .
V gene: TRBV15

CDR3 DNA: TGCAGCGGGATGCGGACAGGGGGCGCAGATAATGAGCAGTTCTTC
CDR3 protein: CSGMRTGGADNEQFF
J gene: TRBJ2-1
clone size: .
D gene: TRBD1
V gene: TRBV29-1

CDR3 DNA: TGTGCCAGTAAGTCAGGGACCTTCTCCTACAATGAGCAGTTCTTC
CDR3 protein: CASKSGTFSYNEQFF
J gene: TRBJ2-1
clone size: .
D gene: .
V gene: TRBV19

CDR3 DNA: TGCGCCAGCAGCCAATATGACTCAAACTCACCCTACGAGCAGTACTTC
CDR3 protein: CASSQYDSNSPYEQYF
J gene: TRBJ2-7
clone size: few
D gene: .
V gene: TRBV4-3

CDR3 DNA: TGTGCCTGGACTAAGGACAGGATCGGGACCGGGGAGCTGTTTTTT
CDR3 protein: CAWTKDRIGTGELFF
J gene: TRBJ2-2
clone size: .
D gene: TRBD1
V gene: TRBV30

CDR3 DNA: TGTGCCAGCAGCGTACTCCAGGGGGAGAACACTGAAGCTTTCTTT
CDR3 protein: CASSVLQGENTEAFF
J gene: TRBJ1-1
clone size: .
D gene: TRBD1
V gene: TRBV11-1

CDR3 DNA: TGCGCCAGCAGTCCGAGGGGGACTAGCGGTTACAATGAGCAGTTCTTC
CDR3 protein: CASSPRGTSGYNEQFF
J gene: TRBJ2-1
clone size: few
D gene: TRBD2
V gene: TRBV5-1

CDR3 DNA: TGCGCCAGCACTTATCGGGACACAGATACGCAGTATTTT
CDR3 protein: CASTYRDTDTQYF
J gene: TRBJ2-3
clone size: many
D gene: .
V gene: TRBV5-1

CDR3 DNA: TGTGCCAGCAGCTCCGGGACTAGCGGAAAAAAGGAGCAGTACTTC
CDR3 protein: CASSSGTSGKKEQYF
J gene: TRBJ2-7
clone size: .
D gene: TRBD2
V gene: TRBV6-5

CDR3 DNA: TGCAGCGTTGAAGGTACGGAGAACACCGGGGAGCTGTTTTTT
CDR3 protein: CSVEGTENTGELFF
J gene: TRBJ2-2
clone size: few
D gene: .
V gene: TRBV29-1

CDR3 DNA: TGTGCCAGCTCACCAAACAGGGGGAAGAACACCGGGGAGCTGTTTTTT
CDR3 protein: CASSPNRGKNTGELFF
J gene: TRBJ2-2
clone size: few
D gene: TRBD1
V gene: TRBV18

CDR3 DNA: TGTGCCACAAAGGGTGGGGGAATGAACACTGAAGCTTTCTTT
CDR3 protein: CATKGGGMNTEAFF
J gene: TRBJ1-1
clone size: .
D gene: .
V gene: TRBV6-5

CDR3 DNA: TGCGCCAGCAGCCTGACGGACAGAAGACTGTCCACCGGGGAGCTGTTTTTT
CDR3 protein: CASSLTDRRLSTGELFF
J gene: TRBJ2-2
clone size: .
D gene: .
V gene: TRBV10-2

CDR3 DNA: TGTGCCACCAGCAGAGATCTTTTGACGACTAGCTTTAGCACAGATACGCAGTATTTT
CDR3 protein: CATSRDLLTTSFSTDTQYF
J gene: TRBJ2-3
clone size: once
D gene: TRBD2
V gene: TRBV15

CDR3 DNA: TGCAGCGTTGAAGATTCCAGGGGACTGTTTTTT
CDR3 protein: CSVEDSRGLFF
J gene: TRBJ1-4
clone size: .
D gene: .
V gene: TRBV29-1

CDR3 DNA: TGCGCCAGCAGCTTGGTCCTAGCGGCTACAGATACGCAGTATTTT
CDR3 protein: CASSLVLAATDTQYF
J gene: TRBJ2-3
clone size: once
D gene: TRBD2
V gene: TRBV5-1

CDR3 DNA: TGTGCCAGCAACGACAGGTCCTATGGGGAGCAGTACTTC
CDR3 protein: CASNDRSYGEQYF
J gene: TRBJ2-7
clone size: few
D gene: .
V gene: TRBV2

CDR3 DNA: TGTGCCAGCAGCCAGGGGACTCATCGGGGGGATGAGCAGTTCTTC
CDR3 protein: CASSQGTHRGDEQFF
J gene: TRBJ2-1
clone size: .
D gene: .
V gene: TRBV25-1

CDR3 DNA: TGCGCCAGCAGCACGGGACGGGCGAACACTGAAGCTTTCTTT
CDR3 protein: CASSTGRANTEAFF
J gene: TRBJ1-1
clone size: few
D gene: .
V gene: TRBV5-1

CDR3 DNA: TGTGCCAGCAGAGGGGGGGGCTACAATGAGCAGTTCTTC
CDR3 protein: CASRGGGYNEQFF
J gene: TRBJ2-1
clone size: .
D gene: .
V gene: TRBV27

CDR3 DNA: TGTGCCAGTAGTTACCAGGGGACCTATGGCTACACCTTC
CDR3 protein: CASSYQGTYGYTF
J gene: TRBJ1-2
clone size: .
D gene: .
V gene: TRBV19

CDR3 DNA: TGTGCCTGGAGCTCCTTCGACTCCCGGGAGGGCACTGAAGCTTTCTTT
CDR3 protein: CAWSSFDSREGTEAFF
J gene: TRBJ1-1
clone size: .
D gene: .
V gene: TRBV30

CDR3 DNA: TGTGCCAGCAGTACTCAGGGGGGCTACGAGCAGTACTTC
CDR3 protein: CASSTQGGYEQYF
J gene: TRBJ2-7
clone size: many
D gene: .
V gene: TRBV6-6

CDR3 DNA: TGTGCCTGGAGTGGGGGTGGAAATCAAGAGACCCAGTACTTC
CDR3 protein: CAWSGGGNQETQYF
J gene: TRBJ2-5
clone size: few
D gene: .
V gene: TRBV30

CDR3 DNA: TGTGCCAGCAGCTTGGAGCGGGGACAGTCAGTAGGCGAGCAGTACTTC
CDR3 protein: CASSLERGQSVGEQYF
J gene: TRBJ2-7
clone size: .
D gene: .
V gene: TRBV5-6